This TCR beta chain was obtained from a study of blood T cell repertoires in COVID-19 (dated by TCRdb to about 2020). About the investigation overall: The collaborator samples originated in the United States, Italy and Spain and spanned the acute and convalescent phases of COVID-19. The material from the prospective study consisted of cDNA or gDNA derived from T cells, B-cell-depleted T cells, or PBMCs. Subjects who had been exposed to COVID-19, were actively infected with it, or had recovered from it provided the deeply sampled blood TCRbeta repertoires that made up the dataset. A freely available public database, intended as a resource for researchers studying the immune response to SARS-CoV-2, is where the repertoires were released. The samples were drawn from two sources: the first 160 participants of the ongoing ImmuneRACE study, and 1,000 to 1,500 subjects contributed by 6 global collaborators. Sample metadata almost always included a de-identified subject ID, COVID-19 status, age in years and sex. Where available, HLA class I and class II types were obtained from metadata supplied by the sample provider rather than from assay-based typing. Broad study findings and their caveats: The amount of clinical and demographic metadata varied by source and participant and was provided uncurated.

Cut back by 5 bases and 5 bases, the V and J ends lie 18 bases apart. CDR1 SGHAT and CDR2 FQNNGV are derived from the germline V gene. The CDR3 starts with the cysteine, ends with the phenylalanine, and has 15 residues. Only CDR3 DNA remains: 45 bases, in frame from the first base. Collaborating institutions collected whole blood in K2EDTA tubes following their own protocols. For TCRbeta analysis, collaborator samples were shipped as frozen whole blood, as isolated PBMCs, or as DNA extracted from either sample type. TCRbeta CDR3 regions were amplified from genomic DNA by means of the immunoSEQ Assay, a bias-controlled multiplex PCR. Per the authors' processing: Within the assay, amplification of reference gene primers was used to estimate how many nucleated cells each sample contained. To quantify the absolute abundance of each unique TCRbeta CDR3 rearrangement, sequence reads were collapsed and filtered. For each sample, productive Simpson clonality was calculated as the square root of Simpson's diversity index over productive rearrangements. Here the immuneACCESS table is served through TCRdb, limited to in-frame sequences with V and J called. Missing clones are a known gap in these copies; in checked studies unresolved V genes cover under half, and the rest lacks a known reason. V and J calls and clone size follow that table, whereas D and trimming were derived from the DNA. The sample table contains approximately 47,000 clones; only one count was recorded for roughly 90% of them. The ten biggest clones cover 15% to 20% of the sample.

On this clone: The antigen it recognizes is unknown. No clone much larger than this one lies a single base away; base qualities are absent.

The chain couples TRBV11-2 to TRBJ1-2; the D gene is not confidently resolved. The TCR originated in a man in his 70s with active COVID-19. The sequenced sample was peripheral blood. The bases read TGTGCCAGCAGCCCCAGGCCGGATCGGTGGTATGGCTACACCTTC. It translates to CASSPRPDRWYGYTF.